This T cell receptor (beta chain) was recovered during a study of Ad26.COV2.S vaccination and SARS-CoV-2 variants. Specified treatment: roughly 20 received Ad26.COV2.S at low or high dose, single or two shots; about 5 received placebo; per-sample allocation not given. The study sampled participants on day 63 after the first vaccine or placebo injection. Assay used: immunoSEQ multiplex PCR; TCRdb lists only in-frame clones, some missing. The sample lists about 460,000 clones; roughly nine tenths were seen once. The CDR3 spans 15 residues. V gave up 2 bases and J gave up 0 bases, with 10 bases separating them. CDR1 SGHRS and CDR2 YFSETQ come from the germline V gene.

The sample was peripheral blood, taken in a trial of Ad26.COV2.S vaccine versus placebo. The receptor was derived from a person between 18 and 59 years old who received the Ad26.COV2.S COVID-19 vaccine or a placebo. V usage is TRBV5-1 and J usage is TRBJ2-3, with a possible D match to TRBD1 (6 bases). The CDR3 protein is CASSFTGSSTDTQYF. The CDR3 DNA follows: TGCGCCAGCAGCTTTACAGGGTCTAGCACAGATACGCAGTATTTT.